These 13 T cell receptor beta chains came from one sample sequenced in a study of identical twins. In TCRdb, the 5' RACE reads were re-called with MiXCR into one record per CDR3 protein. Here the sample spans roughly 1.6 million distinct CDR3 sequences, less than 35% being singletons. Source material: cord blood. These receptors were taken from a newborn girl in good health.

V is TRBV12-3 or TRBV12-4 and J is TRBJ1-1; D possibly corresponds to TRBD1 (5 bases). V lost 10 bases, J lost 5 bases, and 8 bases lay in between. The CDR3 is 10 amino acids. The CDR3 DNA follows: TGTGCCACCTGGGGGACTGAAGCTTTCTTT. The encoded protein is CATWGTEAFF.

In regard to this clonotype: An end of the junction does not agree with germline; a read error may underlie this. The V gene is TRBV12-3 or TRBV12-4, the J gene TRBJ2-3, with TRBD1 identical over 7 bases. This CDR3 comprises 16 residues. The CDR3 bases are TGTGCCAGCAGATCTAGGGACAGACAGAGCACAGATACGCTGTATTTT. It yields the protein CASRSRDRQSTDTLYF.

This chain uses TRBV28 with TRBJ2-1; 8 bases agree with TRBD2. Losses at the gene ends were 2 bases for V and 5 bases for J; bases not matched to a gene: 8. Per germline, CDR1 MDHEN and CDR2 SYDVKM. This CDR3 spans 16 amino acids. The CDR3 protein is CASSLTGTRKNNEQFF. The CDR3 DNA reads TGTGCCAGCAGTTTAACCGGGACTAGAAAGAACAATGAGCAGTTCTTC.

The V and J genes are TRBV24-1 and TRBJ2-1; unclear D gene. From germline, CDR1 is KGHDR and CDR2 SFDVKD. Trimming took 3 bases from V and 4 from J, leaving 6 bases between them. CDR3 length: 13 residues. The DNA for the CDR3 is TGTGCCACCAGTGATCCGATATACAATGAGCAGTTCTTC. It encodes CATSDPIYNEQFF.

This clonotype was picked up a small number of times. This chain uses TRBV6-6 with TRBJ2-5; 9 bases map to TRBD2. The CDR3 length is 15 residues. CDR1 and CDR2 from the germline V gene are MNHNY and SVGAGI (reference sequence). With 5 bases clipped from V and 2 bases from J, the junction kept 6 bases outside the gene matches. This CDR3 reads CASSTRLADQETQYF. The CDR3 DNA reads TGTGCCAGCAGTACTCGACTAGCGGATCAAGAGACCCAGTACTTC.

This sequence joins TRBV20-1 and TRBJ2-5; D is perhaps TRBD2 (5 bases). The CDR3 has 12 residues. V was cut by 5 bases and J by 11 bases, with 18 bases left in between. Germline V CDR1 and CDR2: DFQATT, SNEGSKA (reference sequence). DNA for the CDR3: TGCAGTGCTCCTAAGCGGTTCAATGAGCAGTACTTC. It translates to CSAPKRFNEQYF.

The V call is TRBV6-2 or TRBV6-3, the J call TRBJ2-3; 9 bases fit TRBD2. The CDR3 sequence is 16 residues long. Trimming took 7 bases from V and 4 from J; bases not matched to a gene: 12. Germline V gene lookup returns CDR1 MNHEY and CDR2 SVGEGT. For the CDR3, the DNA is TGTGCCAGCACCTACGTCAGCGGGGGGTTCCCAGATACGCAGTATTTT. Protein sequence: CASTYVSGGFPDTQYF.

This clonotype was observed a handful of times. CDR3 region: CATSQALETQYF. In nucleotides, the CDR3 is TGTGCCACCAGCCAAGCTTTAGAGACCCAGTACTTC. V usage is TRBV15 and J usage is TRBJ2-5; no reliable D call. Per the germline V gene, CDR1 is LNHNV and CDR2 is YYDKDF (reference sequence). CDR3 length: 12 amino acids. Trimming left V 5 bases short and J 4 bases short, with 8 bases between.

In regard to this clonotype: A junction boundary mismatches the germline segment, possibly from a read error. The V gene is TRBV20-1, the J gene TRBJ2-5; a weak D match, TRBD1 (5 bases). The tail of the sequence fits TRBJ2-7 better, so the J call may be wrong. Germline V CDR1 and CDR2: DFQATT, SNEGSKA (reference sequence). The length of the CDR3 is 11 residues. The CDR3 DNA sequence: TGCAGGGCTACACGAAGGGGCGAGCAGTACTTC. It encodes CRATRRGEQYF.

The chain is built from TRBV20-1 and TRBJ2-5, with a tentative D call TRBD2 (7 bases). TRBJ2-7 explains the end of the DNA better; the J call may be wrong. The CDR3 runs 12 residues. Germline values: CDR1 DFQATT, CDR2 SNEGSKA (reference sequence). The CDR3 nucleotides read TGCAGCGTCTACAGGGAGGGCCACGAGCAGTACTTC. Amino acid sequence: CSVYREGHEQYF.

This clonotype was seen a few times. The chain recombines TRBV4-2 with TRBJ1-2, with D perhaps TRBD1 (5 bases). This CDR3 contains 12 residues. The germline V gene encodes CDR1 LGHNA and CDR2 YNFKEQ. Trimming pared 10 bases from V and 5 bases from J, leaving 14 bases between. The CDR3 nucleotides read TGTGCCACAAGGGGCCGCCTTTATGGCTACACCTTC. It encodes CATRGRLYGYTF.

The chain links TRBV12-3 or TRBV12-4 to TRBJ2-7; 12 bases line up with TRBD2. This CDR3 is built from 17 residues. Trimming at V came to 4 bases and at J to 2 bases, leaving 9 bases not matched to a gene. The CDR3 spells CASSSSTSGSPPYEQYF. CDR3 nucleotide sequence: TGTGCCAGCAGTTCCTCGACTAGCGGGAGTCCGCCCTACGAGCAGTACTTC.

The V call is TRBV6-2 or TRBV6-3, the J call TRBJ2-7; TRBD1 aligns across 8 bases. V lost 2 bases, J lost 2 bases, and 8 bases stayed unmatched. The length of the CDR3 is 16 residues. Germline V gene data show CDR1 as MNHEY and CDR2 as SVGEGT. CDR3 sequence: CASSYHRTGPTYEQYF. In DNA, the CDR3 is TGTGCCAGCAGTTACCACCGGACAGGGCCTACCTACGAGCAGTACTTC.